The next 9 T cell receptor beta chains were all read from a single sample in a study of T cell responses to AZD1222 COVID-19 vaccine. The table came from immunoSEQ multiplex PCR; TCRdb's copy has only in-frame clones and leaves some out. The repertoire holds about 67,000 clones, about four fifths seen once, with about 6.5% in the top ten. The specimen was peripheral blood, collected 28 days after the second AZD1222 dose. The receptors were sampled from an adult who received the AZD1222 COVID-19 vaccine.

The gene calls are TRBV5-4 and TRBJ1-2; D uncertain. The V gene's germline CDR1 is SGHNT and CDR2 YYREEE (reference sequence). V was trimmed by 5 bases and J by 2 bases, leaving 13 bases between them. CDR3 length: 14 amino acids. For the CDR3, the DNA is TGTGCCAGCAGAAGCCTACAGTCGAACTATGGCTACACCTTC. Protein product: CASRSLQSNYGYTF. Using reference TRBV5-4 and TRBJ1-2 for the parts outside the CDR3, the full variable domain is ETGVTQSPTHLIKTRGQQVTLRCSSQSGHNTVSWYQQALGQGPQFIFQYYREEENGRGNFPPRFSGLQFPNYSSELNVNALELDDSALYLCASRSLQSNYGYTFGSGTRLTVV.

The CDR3, as DNA: TGTGCCAGCAGTCCGGACAGGGGAGGCCGGCGGGGAGGAAACACCATATATTTT. This sequence encodes CASSPDRGGRRGGNTIYF. The chain recombines TRBV5-6 with TRBJ1-3; 9 positions agree with TRBD1. The CDR3 is 18 residues long. Germline CDR1 SGHDT, CDR2 YYEEEE. The V gene end was trimmed by 5 bases and the J gene end by 4 bases; junction bases not matched to a gene: 16.

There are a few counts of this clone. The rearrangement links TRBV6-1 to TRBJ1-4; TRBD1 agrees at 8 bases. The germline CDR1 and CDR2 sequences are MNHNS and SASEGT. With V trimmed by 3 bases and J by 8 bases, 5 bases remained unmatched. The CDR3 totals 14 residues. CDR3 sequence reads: CASSDRTGREKLFF. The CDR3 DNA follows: TGTGCCAGCAGTGACCGGACAGGGAGGGAAAAACTGTTTTTT.

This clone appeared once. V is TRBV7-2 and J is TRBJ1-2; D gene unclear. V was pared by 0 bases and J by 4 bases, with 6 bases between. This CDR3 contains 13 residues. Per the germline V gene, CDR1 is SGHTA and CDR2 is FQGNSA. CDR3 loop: CASSLAVSYGYTF. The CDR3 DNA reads TGTGCCAGCAGCTTAGCAGTAAGCTATGGCTACACCTTC.

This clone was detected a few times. The CDR3 reads CASSPGGGFSYNEQFF. CDR3 nucleotides: TGTGCCAGCAGTCCGGGGGGAGGGTTCTCCTACAATGAGCAGTTCTTC. V usage is TRBV27 and J usage is TRBJ2-1; 7 bases align to TRBD2. The V segment lost 5 bases and the J segment 0 bases; nucleotides outside the gene matches: 7. The germline gives CDR1 MNHEY, CDR2 SMNVEV (reference sequence). The CDR3 sequence is 16 residues long.

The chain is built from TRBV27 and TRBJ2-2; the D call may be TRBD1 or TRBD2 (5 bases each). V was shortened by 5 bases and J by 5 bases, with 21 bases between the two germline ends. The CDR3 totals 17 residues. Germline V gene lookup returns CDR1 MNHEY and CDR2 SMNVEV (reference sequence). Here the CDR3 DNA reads TGTGCCAGCAGTCCAGGACCAACCTGGGACCTTACCGGGGAGCTGTTTTTT. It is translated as CASSPGPTWDLTGELFF.

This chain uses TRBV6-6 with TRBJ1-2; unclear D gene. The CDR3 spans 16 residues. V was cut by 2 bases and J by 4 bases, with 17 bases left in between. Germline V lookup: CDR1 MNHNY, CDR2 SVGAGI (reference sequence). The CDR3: CASSYLPWAEGYGYTF. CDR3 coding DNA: TGTGCCAGCAGTTACCTACCTTGGGCCGAAGGCTATGGCTACACCTTC.

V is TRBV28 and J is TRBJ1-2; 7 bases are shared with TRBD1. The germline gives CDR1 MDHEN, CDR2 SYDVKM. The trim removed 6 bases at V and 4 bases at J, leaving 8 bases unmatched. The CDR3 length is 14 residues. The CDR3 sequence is CASRVPGQSYGYTF. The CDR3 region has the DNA TGTGCCAGCAGGGTTCCGGGACAGAGCTATGGCTACACCTTC.

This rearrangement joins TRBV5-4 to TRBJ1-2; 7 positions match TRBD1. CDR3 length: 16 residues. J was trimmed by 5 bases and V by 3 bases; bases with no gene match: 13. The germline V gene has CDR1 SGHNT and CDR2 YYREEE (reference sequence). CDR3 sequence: CASSSGQASYSYGYTF. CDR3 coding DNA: TGTGCCAGCAGCTCAGGACAGGCCAGTTACAGTTATGGCTACACCTTC.